This T cell receptor (beta chain) was profiled in a study of shared clonotypes between healthy human individuals. Participating donors were healthy, HIV-negative adults free of recent acute infections or vaccinations. With regard to this clone: The antigen remains undetermined.

Per the germline V gene, CDR1 is MNHEY and CDR2 is SMNVEV (reference sequence). Trimming left V 4 bases short and J 5 bases short, with 21 bases between. The CDR3 loop spans 17 amino acids. The data were produced by immunoSEQ multiplex PCR, yet TCRdb's version contains in-frame clones alone and is incomplete. The data contain some 1,600,000 clones, under 99% of them seen just once; the ten biggest clones take up less than 0.55%. Findings and limits, study-wide: The four-donor shared clonotypes exceeded non-shared clonotypes in generation probability, with non-shared ones scoring lower.

The genes are TRBV27 and TRBJ2-1; maybe TRBD2 (6 bases). Sequencing used naive CD4+ T cells sorted from blood. This sample's subset: CD45RA+ positively selected. The TCR comes from a man aged 25-45 years in good health. The CDR3 loop is CASSSGLLLHNDNEQFF. CDR3 sequence (DNA): TGTGCCAGCAGTTCGGGACTTCTCCTCCACAATGACAATGAGCAGTTCTTC.